Each of the 4 T cell receptor beta chains below was sequenced from the same sample in a study of T-cell memory formation after mild COVID-19. TCRdb re-called the 5' RACE reads with MiXCR, one entry per CDR3 protein. The sample holds 350,000 to 450,000 distinct CDR3 sequences, around 24% seen once. The sequencing sample was made of PBMCs or a T cell subset sorted from them (not recorded which). The source is an adult woman who had mild COVID-19 (a few samples of this study predate the infection). Cell type and time point are not known.

The chain employs TRBV15 and TRBJ1-6; possible D gene TRBD1, 6 bases. V was shortened by 1 base and J by 9 bases, with 19 bases between the two germline ends. Germline CDR1 is LNHNV and CDR2 is YYDKDF (reference sequence). This CDR3 is 17 amino acids long. In DNA, the CDR3 is TGTGCCACCAGCAGAGTCAGGGGTACAGGGCGAACTTCACCCCTCCACTTT. Amino acid sequence: CATSRVRGTGRTSPLHF.

V and J are TRBV5-4 and TRBJ2-1, with D possibly being TRBD2 (6 bases). Germline CDR1 and CDR2: SGHNT and YYREEE (reference sequence). The CDR3 totals 15 residues. Between the trimmed V and J ends, which lost 5 bases and 4 bases, there was a span of 16 bases. CDR3 DNA: TGTGCCAGCAGTTCGTCGGGAGCTCGTTACAATGAGCAGTTCTTC. Translation gives CASSSSGARYNEQFF.

The V and J genes are TRBV6-6 and TRBJ1-1; D is unclear. The CDR3 is 14 residues long. Germline V lookup: CDR1 MNHNY, CDR2 SVGAGI (reference sequence). V shed 7 bases and J shed 1 base, with 13 bases lying between them. CDR3 sequence: CASKLGMGNTEAFF. The CDR3 coding sequence is TGTGCCAGCAAACTAGGGATGGGGAACACTGAAGCTTTCTTT.

This clonotype has at least ten counts. V gene TRBV7-2 combines with J gene TRBJ2-7; 7 positions match TRBD2. The CDR3 consists of 13 residues. Germline values: CDR1 SGHTA, CDR2 FQGNSA. The V gene end was trimmed by 4 bases and the J gene end by 2 bases; junction bases not matched to a gene: 2. The CDR3 DNA reads as TGTGCCAGCAGCTCTAGCGGTGCCTACGAGCAGTACTTC. Amino acid sequence: CASSSSGAYEQYF. The variable domain in full, completed from reference TRBV7-2 and TRBJ2-7, reads GAGVSQSPSNKVTEKGKDVELRCDPISGHTALYWYRQSLGQGLEFLIYFQGNSAPDKSGLPSDRFSAERTGGSVSTLTIQRTQQEDSAVYLCASSSSGAYEQYFGPGTRLTVT.